This T cell receptor (beta chain) was observed in a study of regulatory T cells in long-lasting Graves disease. Sample time point: persistent/refractory GD, antithyroid drugs over 5 years with positive TRAb. Following extraction of RNA from PBMCs, that RNA was used to make the TCR library. Assembly of TCR beta libraries relied on iRepertoire HTBI primers together with Arm-PCR of CDR3 regions. Via MiXCR, TCRdb re-called the multiplex PCR reads, giving one row per CDR3 protein. The sample lists around 400,000 distinct CDR3 sequences; less than 25% were seen once. Germline V gene sequence: CDR1 DFQATT, CDR2 SNEGSKA (reference sequence). V lost 6 bases, J lost 1 base, and 12 bases lay in between. CDR3 length equals 13 residues. As to this clonotype: Antigen: not known.

General study findings and limits: Persistent disease preferred TRBV28, TRBJ1-2 and TRBJ2-5; new disease, TRBV20-1 and TRBJ2-1. Thyroid tissue went unexamined; only peripheral blood was analyzed. Small numbers of samples may have cut accuracy. Persistent patients shared more public clonotypes (over 2,500) than new patients (more than 900).

Sequences were derived from peripheral blood mononuclear cells (PBMCs), sampled when the disease was refractory, from a patient treated with antithyroid drugs. The rearrangement links TRBV20-1 to TRBJ1-1, with D tentatively TRBD1 (6 bases). This receptor was taken from a female donor with Graves disease. The CDR3 coding sequence is TGCAGTGCCACATCGGACAGGAACACTGAAGCTTTCTTT. This encodes CSATSDRNTEAFF.